What follows describes a single TCR beta chain. Its antigen is unknown. Time point: newly diagnosed, previously untreated cHL patient sample. This entry belongs to a study of PD-1 blockade in classical Hodgkin lymphoma. Study results and limitations: Healthy donors were reported to have higher baseline TCR diversity than newly diagnosed patients. Sources of repertoire differences remain undefined, possibly disease activity or prior therapy.

Profiled with immunoSEQ multiplex PCR; TCRdb holds only in-frame clones, not every one. The profile shows tens of thousands of clones, approximately 90% of them singletons. The CDR3 runs 16 residues. V was clipped by 0 bases and J by 4 bases; unmatched bases: 9. The germline V gene encodes CDR1 GTSNPN and CDR2 SVGIG (reference sequence). This clonotype was obtained from a human donor with classical Hodgkin lymphoma. This chain uses TRBV30 with TRBJ1-1; 9 bases map to TRBD1. The source material was peripheral blood mononuclear cells (PBMCs). The CDR3 DNA is TGTGCCTGGAGTGTACAGTCGGGGACAGGGAGCACTGAAGCTTTCTTT. Amino acids: CAWSVQSGTGSTEAFF. Full variable domain (rest looked up from reference TRBV30 and TRBJ1-1): SQTIHQWPATLVQPVGSPLSLECTVEGTSNPNLYWYRQAAGRGLQLLFYSVGIGQISSEVPQNLSASRPQDRQFILSSKKLLLSDSGFYLCAWSVQSGTGSTEAFFGQGTRLTVV.